This T cell receptor (beta chain) was sequenced in a study of human T cells and chemical hapten exposure. Study findings and constraints: TCRs exceeding a frequency of 1 in 1000 stayed unchanged under DPC sensitization. Counts of expanded TCRs (at PT1) showed a positive correlation with patch test score.

TCRdb itself ran the RACE reads through MiXCR, one entry per CDR3 protein. The sample has tens of thousands of distinct CDR3 sequences; 9.5% to 12% are singletons. CDR3 length: 15 residues. Trimming removed 4 bases from V and 6 bases from J, with 16 bases in between. Germline CDR1 reads LNHDA; CDR2 reads SQIVND (reference sequence). Time point: patch test 2, 6 weeks after DPC sensitization. Indicated treatment: therapeutic diphenylcyclopropenone sensitization with weekly scalp DPC. Of note for this clonotype: Its antigen is not identified.

The sample consisted of whole blood, taken in connection with sensitization to the hapten diphenylcyclopropenone (DPC). The V and J genes are TRBV19 and TRBJ2-1; perhaps TRBD1 as D (6 bases). The receptor was derived from a man between 35 and 55 years old with alopecia areata. Some clones in this sample may be carry-over from other donors' samples. CDR3 in amino acids: CASSTRNRVINEQFF. CDR3 DNA: TGTGCCAGTAGTACTCGTAACAGGGTAATCAATGAGCAGTTCTTC.